The 27 T cell receptor beta chains listed next were all sequenced from one sample in a study of T cell responses to AZD1222 COVID-19 vaccine. The protocol was immunoSEQ multiplex PCR, while the TCRdb copy is restricted to in-frame clones and leaves out a portion. The repertoire holds 150,000 or so clones, with about 88% as singletons. This sample comprised peripheral blood, obtained on day 0 of AZD1222 vaccination. The receptors stem from an adult in good health.

This clone was found a few times. The gene calls are TRBV3-1 (or the pseudogene TRBV3-2) and TRBJ2-5; D gene ambiguous. V shed 0 bases and J shed 1 base, with 6 bases lying between them. The CDR3 has 14 amino acids. The germline CDR1 and CDR2 sequences are LGHDT and YNNKEL (reference sequence). CDR3 nucleotide sequence: TGTGCCAGCAGCCAAGATCTAGGCCAAGAGACCCAGTACTTC. It codes for CASSQDLGQETQYF.

This sequence joins TRBV30 and TRBJ1-3, with 9 nucleotides matching TRBD1. The germline gives CDR1 GTSNPN, CDR2 SVGIG (reference sequence). J lost 4 bases, V lost 3 bases, and 7 bases had no gene match. There are 15 residues in the CDR3. The CDR3 reads CAWSTGGVRGNTIYF. In nucleotides, the CDR3 is TGTGCCTGGAGCACAGGGGGCGTTCGGGGAAACACCATATATTTT.

The gene calls are TRBV7-9 and TRBJ2-3; D might be TRBD2 (6 bases). Trimming stripped 2 bases from V and 0 bases from J, with 15 bases between. This CDR3 region has 17 residues. Germline CDR1 reads SEHNR; CDR2 reads FQNEAQ (reference sequence). CDR3 in amino acids: CASSLYVRSGSTDTQYF. The DNA for the CDR3 is TGTGCCAGCAGCTTATACGTACGAAGCGGGAGCACAGATACGCAGTATTTT.

This clone was recorded a few times. The chain recombines TRBV5-1 with TRBJ2-7; D gene uncertain. Deletions cut 3 bases from V and 1 base from J, with 11 bases between. In germline, CDR1 is SGHRS, CDR2 YFSETQ. This CDR3 is built from 14 residues. CDR3 bases: TGCGCCAGCAGCTATTTAGAGACTTCCTACGAGCAGTACTTC. Its protein is CASSYLETSYEQYF.

The chain links TRBV15 to TRBJ2-7, with TRBD2 matching 9 bases. CDR1 is LNHNV and CDR2 is YYDKDF in the germline V gene (reference sequence). V dropped 0 bases and J dropped 2; count of bases not matched to a gene: 5. The CDR3 sequence is 16 residues long. The CDR3 nucleotides read TGTGCCACCAGCAGAGATGGGACTAGCCTCACCTACGAGCAGTACTTC. As protein: CATSRDGTSLTYEQYF.

The chain joins TRBV7-6 to TRBJ1-3; D uncertain. CDR1 and CDR2 (germline): SGHVS, FNYEAQ. The CDR3 loop spans 14 amino acids. V gave up 1 base and J gave up 4 bases, with 8 bases separating them. The CDR3 loop reads CASSLGTSGNTIYF. The CDR3 DNA reads TGTGCCAGCAGCTTAGGGACTTCAGGAAACACCATATATTTT.

The chain combines TRBV18 with TRBJ1-2; D ambiguous. The CDR3 contains 14 residues. Trimming cost V 3 bases and J 2 bases, with 10 bases left between them. Germline CDR1 KGHSH, CDR2 LQKENI. This CDR3 reads CASSPSYQNYGYTF. DNA for the CDR3: TGTGCCAGCTCACCTTCCTACCAGAACTATGGCTACACCTTC.

This sequence joins TRBV7-8 and TRBJ1-4; 7 bases align to TRBD1. This CDR3 has 17 residues. Germline CDR1 and CDR2: SGHVS and FQNEAQ. Germline trimming cut 5 bases from V and 7 bases from J; bases unmatched to any gene: 16. CDR3 coding DNA: TGTGCCAGCAGCCGAGAAGTTAACAGGGGAAGGGGTGAAAAACTGTTTTTT. This encodes CASSREVNRGRGEKLFF. Filled out from reference TRBV7-8 and TRBJ1-4, the complete variable domain reads GAGVSQSPRYKVAKRGQDVALRCDPISGHVSLFWYQQALGQGPEFLTYFQNEAQLDKSGLPSDRFFAERPEGSVSTLKIQRTQQEDSAVYLCASSREVNRGRGEKLFFGSGTQLSVL.

This rearrangement joins TRBV5-8 to TRBJ1-3; D remains unclear. This CDR3 has 13 amino acids. Germline CDR1 reads SGHTS; CDR2 reads YDEGEE. V was cut by 7 bases and J by 0 bases, with 8 bases left in between. The CDR3 DNA is TGTGCCAGCCGGGGTCCCTCTGGAAACACCATATATTTT. It translates to CASRGPSGNTIYF.

V usage is TRBV19 and J usage is TRBJ1-1, with TRBD1 matching 8 bases. Trimming took 8 bases from V and 7 from J; bases not matched to a gene: 18. The CDR3 is 16 amino acids. CDR1 LNHDA and CDR2 SQIVND come from the germline V gene (reference sequence). CDR3 loop: CASLGTGFFSGLEAFF. The CDR3 DNA is TGTGCCAGTCTAGGGACAGGTTTTTTTTCGGGCCTTGAAGCTTTCTTT.

The V call is TRBV6-5, the J call TRBJ1-2; D ambiguous. The CDR3 is 14 amino acids. V lost 7 bases to trimming and J lost 8 bases, with 20 bases between them. From germline, CDR1 is MNHEY and CDR2 SVGAGI. The chain's CDR3 is CASTRTPSSSGYTF. The CDR3 nucleotides are TGTGCCAGCACGCGGACCCCTTCCTCCTCAGGCTACACCTTC.

The rearrangement uses TRBV5-8 and TRBJ2-1; 7 bases agree with TRBD2. The ends lost 2 bases at V and 9 bases at J; junction bases unmatched: 14. Germline V gene data show CDR1 as SGHTS and CDR2 as YDEGEE. The CDR3 length is 16 residues. CDR3 protein: CASSLQSPWGGSEQFF. CDR3 DNA sequence: TGTGCCAGCAGCTTACAGTCACCGTGGGGAGGGAGTGAGCAGTTCTTC. Using reference TRBV5-8 and TRBJ2-1 for the parts outside the CDR3, the full variable domain is EAGVTQSPTHLIKTRGQQATLRCSPISGHTSVYWYQQALGLGLQFLLWYDEGEERNRGNFPPRFSGRQFPNYSSELNVNALELEDSALYLCASSLQSPWGGSEQFFGPGTRLTVL.

This sequence joins TRBV24-1 and TRBJ1-5, with 7 bases fitting TRBD1. The CDR3 consists of 14 residues. Germline loops: CDR1 KGHDR, CDR2 SFDVKD. The V gene end was trimmed by 7 bases and the J gene end by 1 base; junction bases not matched to a gene: 3. The CDR3 sequence is CATSVQGSNQPQHF. CDR3 sequence (DNA): TGTGCCACCAGCGTACAGGGGAGCAATCAGCCCCAGCATTTT.

The rearrangement uses TRBV19 and TRBJ1-2; 7 nucleotides line up with TRBD1. Losses at the gene ends were 0 bases for V and 8 bases for J; bases not matched to a gene: 3. This CDR3 comprises 13 residues. In germline, CDR1 is LNHDA, CDR2 SQIVND (reference sequence). The CDR3 loop reads CASSIDEGGGYTF. As DNA, the CDR3 is TGTGCCAGTAGTATAGATGAAGGGGGCGGCTACACCTTC.

The rearrangement links TRBV5-1 to TRBJ2-1; 10 bases are shared with TRBD1. Looked up from germline, CDR1 is SGHRS and CDR2 is YFSETQ. V lost 0 bases to trimming and J lost 4 bases; unmatched junction nucleotides: 1. The CDR3 extends over 15 amino acids. The CDR3 loop is CASSLEGQGYNEQFF. The CDR3 DNA reads TGCGCCAGCAGCTTGGAGGGACAGGGGTACAATGAGCAGTTCTTC.

The chain uses TRBV7-9 and TRBJ1-3; D is undetermined. Germline CDR1 reads SEHNR; CDR2 reads FQNEAQ (reference sequence). The CDR3 length is 12 residues. V lost 9 bases and J 3 bases, leaving 9 bases between the germline ends. CDR3 bases: TGTGCCAGTCGGCCGGGTGGAAACACCATATATTTT. Translation gives CASRPGGNTIYF.

The chain recombines TRBV28 with TRBJ2-7; the match to TRBD1 covers 10 bases. V shed 2 bases, J shed 2 bases, and the junction held 3 bases outside the gene matches. CDR1 MDHEN and CDR2 SYDVKM come from the germline V gene. This CDR3 has 15 residues. CDR3 sequence reads: CASSLIGQGAYEQYF. The CDR3 coding sequence is TGTGCCAGCAGTTTAATCGGACAGGGGGCCTACGAGCAGTACTTC.

The gene calls are TRBV24-1 and TRBJ1-1; possible D gene TRBD1, 6 bases. The CDR3 has 15 amino acids. Deletions cut 2 bases from V and 5 bases from J, with 14 bases between. CDR1 is KGHDR, CDR2 SFDVKD, per germline. The CDR3 reads CATSDSRGAKTEAFF. The DNA for the CDR3 is TGTGCCACCAGTGATTCCCGGGGGGCGAAGACTGAAGCTTTCTTT.

This sequence joins TRBV27 and TRBJ1-1, with D tentatively TRBD1 (6 bases). V lost 7 bases, J lost 5 bases, and 17 bases lay in between. Germline V gene data show CDR1 as MNHEY and CDR2 as SMNVEV (reference sequence). CDR3 size: 14 residues. CDR3 sequence reads: CASTPGGGTTEAFF. CDR3 DNA sequence: TGTGCCAGCACCCCGGGGGGGGGCACGACTGAAGCTTTCTTT.

The J gene is TRBJ1-1, the V gene TRBV13; D not certain. Trimming stripped 0 bases from V and 0 bases from J, with 8 bases between. CDR1 is PRHDT, CDR2 FYEKMQ, per germline (reference sequence). The CDR3 runs to 15 residues. The CDR3 region is CASSLGLGLNTEAFF. The CDR3 nucleotides read TGTGCCAGCAGCTTAGGTTTGGGATTGAACACTGAAGCTTTCTTT.

This clone has a single count. V and J are TRBV10-3 and TRBJ1-2; D gene ambiguous. CDR1 is ENHRY and CDR2 is SYGVKD in the germline V gene. This CDR3 has 14 amino acids. V gave up 7 bases and J gave up 0 bases, with 12 bases separating them. The CDR3 here is CAITGGLSNYGYTF. As DNA, the CDR3 is TGTGCCATCACGGGCGGACTGTCTAACTATGGCTACACCTTC.

The V call is TRBV5-1, the J call TRBJ2-5; D not resolved. The V gene lost 3 bases and the J gene lost 5 bases, with 11 bases spanning the gap. This CDR3 is built from 13 residues. Germline CDR1 is SGHRS and CDR2 is YFSETQ. CDR3 protein: CASSSRPRETQYF. The CDR3 DNA sequence: TGCGCCAGCAGCTCACGTCCGCGGGAGACCCAGTACTTC.

The chain uses TRBV5-8 and TRBJ1-1; D unresolved. V was clipped by 1 base and J by 5 bases, with 12 bases between them. In germline, CDR1 is SGHTS, CDR2 YDEGEE. The CDR3 runs 14 residues. The CDR3 is CASSLFNPRTEAFF. The CDR3 coding sequence is TGTGCCAGCAGCTTGTTCAACCCTAGGACTGAAGCTTTCTTT.

This clone was observed a few times. This chain uses TRBV18 with TRBJ2-7; D gene uncertain. V lost 5 bases to trimming and J lost 3 bases, with 11 bases between them. This CDR3 has 13 amino acids. Germline CDR1 reads KGHSH; CDR2 reads LQKENI. In nucleotides, the CDR3 is TGTGCCAGCTCAGAGACACAAGGCTACGAGCAGTACTTC. The encoded protein is CASSETQGYEQYF.

The chain carries TRBV6-2 or TRBV6-3 and TRBJ1-1; possibly TRBD1 for D (5 bases). Trimming pared 6 bases from V and 1 base from J, leaving 15 bases between. The CDR3 is 15 residues long. Germline CDR1 MNHEY, CDR2 SVGEGT. The chain's CDR3 is CASSPPGYPNTEAFF. The CDR3 coding sequence is TGTGCCAGCAGCCCCCCAGGGTACCCGAACACTGAAGCTTTCTTT.

V usage is TRBV19 and J usage is TRBJ2-3; 7 bases match TRBD1. The CDR3 is 15 amino acids. CDR1 is LNHDA and CDR2 is SQIVND in the germline V gene (reference sequence). The ends lost 4 bases at V and 0 bases at J; junction bases unmatched: 4. The CDR3 loop reads CASSKTGVSTDTQYF. CDR3 coding DNA: TGTGCCAGTAGTAAAACAGGGGTGAGCACAGATACGCAGTATTTT.

This clone was seen a handful of times. The chain has TRBV5-6 and TRBJ1-2; 7 positions match TRBD1. Germline V gives CDR1 SGHDT, CDR2 YYEEEE. The CDR3 has 15 residues. V shed 4 bases and J 7 bases; nucleotides not matched to a gene: 13. CDR3 protein: CASSPTPGQRGGYTF. In nucleotides, the CDR3 is TGTGCCAGCAGCCCCACACCGGGACAGAGAGGTGGCTACACCTTC. The full variable domain, completed using reference TRBV5-6 and TRBJ1-2, is DAGVTQSPTHLIKTRGQQVTLRCSPKSGHDTVSWYQQALGQGPQFIFQYYEEEERQRGNFPDRFSGHQFPNYSSELNVNALLLGDSALYLCASSPTPGQRGGYTFGSGTRLTVV.